This T cell receptor (beta chain) was observed in a study of T cell clonotyping in hematopoietic cell transplantation (dated by TCRdb to the early 2020s). Describing the broader study: Pretransplant samples from recipients were collected after cytoreduction. In the study, over a hundred blood samples were gathered from 35 to 45 consecutive transplant recipients and their related donors. Patient recruitment ran from late 2015 to January 2017, and follow-up continued until late 2020 or death. The paper as a whole reports these results and caveats: After transplant, TCR diversity in recipients dropped, and pathologically expanded clonotypes climbed progressively between day 30 and day 180. Sample size was limited, and cells were not sorted, so CD4 and CD8 repertoire contributions could not be separated. Recipient repertoires showed only a small fraction of overlap with donor repertoires, and over 97% appeared de novo at the given depth. Inverse Simpson Index values from donors and from recipients before transplant predicted broader TCR repertoire diversity after transplant.

Sample time point, as interpreted from the label and publication: recipient sample about 28 days before transplant, after cytoreduction. Blood samples were obtained from recipients approximately 28 days before transplant and at days 30, 100 and 180 after transplant. Using Nuclei Lysis Solution, genomic DNA was extracted from unfractionated peripheral blood mononuclear cells that were either fresh or cryopreserved. Notes on this clone: There is no known antigen for this receptor. Base-call qualities are not available, and no considerably larger clone is one nucleotide away.

V is shortened by 6 bases, J by 3 bases, and the region joining them spans 9 bases. CDR1 and CDR2 are drawn from the germline V gene: MDHEN, SYDVKM. CDR3 length: 13 amino acids, cysteine to phenylalanine. Left in the record is the CDR3 DNA by itself, 39 bases read in frame from the first base. TCR beta CDR3 regions were amplified from genomic DNA with the immunoSEQ assay, a bias-controlled multiplex PCR using V- and J-specific primers. In a second PCR step, a proprietary barcode and Illumina adapter sequences were attached to the CDR3 amplicons. An Illumina MiSeq instrument was used to sequence the CDR3 libraries. The paper's data handling went like this. Export and quality control were performed with immunoSEQ Analyzer 3.0, and downstream analyses were performed with R Bioconductor and Immunarch. Only productive rearrangements within the normalized downsampled data set were used in the calculation of repertoire metrics. Pathologically expanded clonotypes were defined as those larger than 5 templates in the normalized cohort. The Inverse Simpson Index was used to measure repertoire diversity. CMV-specificity analyses were carried out on the non-normalized data set to capture all clonotypes. The immuneACCESS repertoire file appears here via TCRdb, limited to in-frame rearrangements. These files lack a portion of the clones; in checked studies, under half of the deficit traces to unresolved V genes, and the cause of the others is not known. V and J calls and clone size are those listed in that table; D and trimming were worked out from the DNA. This sample has approximately 3,000 clones in its table, and approximately 95% of those were observed once. Clones ranked in the top ten supply around 1.8% of the sample.

The chain is assembled from TRBV28 and TRBJ1-5; the D gene cannot be named for sure. The sample was peripheral blood mononuclear cells, taken before stem cell transplant. This receptor was obtained from a woman between 50 and 59 years old with chronic myeloid leukemia. Some clones in this sample may be carry-over from other donors' samples. The CDR3 protein sequence reads: CASRPGHNQPQHF. In nucleotide form, the sequence is TGTGCCAGCAGGCCGGGCCACAATCAGCCCCAGCATTTT.